The clone carrying this T cell receptor (beta chain) was observed once. The data were obtained in a study of shared clonotypes between healthy human individuals. Looking at the study overall: Ranging from 18 to 49 in age, donors were a couple of women and three men. Three plates each covered CD4 naive and memory; CD8 naive two, CD8 memory one.

It was roughly 210 ng DNA, 28,000 or so T cell genomes, that sorted-subset replicate PCRs used. The assay was immunoSEQ multiplex PCR, and TCRdb's table has in-frame clones only and misses some. The sample records around 610,000 clones, around 96% being singletons. The CDR3 consists of 12 residues. V lost 3 bases, J lost 3 bases, and 0 bases stayed unmatched. In germline, CDR1 is SGHDT, CDR2 YYEEEE. CD45RO-negative, CCR7-selected cells formed the naive CD8 fraction, which excluded terminally differentiated effector memory CD45RA+ cells. The gene calls are TRBV5-6 and TRBJ2-7; 7 positions agree with TRBD2. Sequenced sample: naive CD8+ T cells sorted from blood. The clonotype comes from a woman in her thirties in good health. CDR3 residues: CASSSGGYEQYF. As DNA, the CDR3 is TGTGCCAGCAGCTCGGGGGGCTACGAGCAGTACTTC.